The rows below give T cell receptor beta chains drawn from one sample of a study of shared clonotypes between healthy human individuals. The repertoire was sequenced with immunoSEQ multiplex PCR; TCRdb's copy has only in-frame clones and lacks some. The table shows 1.6 million or so clones, with approximately 98.5% occurring only once. Input material: naive CD4+ T cells sorted from blood. The receptors here all came from a man in his thirties or forties in good health. The CDR3 runs from the conserved cysteine through the conserved F or W. A D gene is named only where the DNA matches it firmly. Expanded clones get a size class; other rows say once, few or many, or leave the size out.

J gene | D gene | V gene | clone size | CDR3 protein | CDR3 DNA
TRBJ2-3 | - | TRBV19 | - | CASSLRDTLTDTQYF | TGTGCCAGTAGTCTCCGGGACACCCTCACAGATACGCAGTATTTT
TRBJ1-1 | TRBD1 | TRBV29-1 | - | CSVVRGQAEAFF | TGCAGCGTTGTTCGAGGACAGGCTGAAGCTTTCTTT
TRBJ2-1 | TRBD1 | TRBV2 | once | CASSVGDRGYNEQFF | TGTGCCAGCAGTGTGGGGGACAGGGGATACAATGAGCAGTTCTTC
TRBJ1-5 | - | TRBV6-5 | once | CASKGGEGQPQHF | TGTGCCAGCAAGGGGGGGGAAGGTCAGCCCCAGCATTTT
TRBJ1-1 | - | TRBV5-4 | - | CASSLPGTEAFF | TGTGCCAGCAGCTTGCCTGGGACTGAAGCTTTCTTT
TRBJ2-1 | - | TRBV11-2 | - | CASSFGARISYNEQFF | TGTGCCAGCAGCTTTGGGGCCCGAATATCCTACAATGAGCAGTTCTTC
TRBJ2-1 | - | TRBV20-1 | - | CSAGRNEQFF | TGCAGTGCTGGAAGAAATGAGCAGTTCTTC
TRBJ2-1 | TRBD2 | TRBV28 | - | CASSLLAGGPAEQFF | TGTGCCAGCAGTTTATTAGCGGGAGGGCCCGCTGAGCAGTTCTTC
TRBJ1-5 | - | TRBV28 | few | CASSLNQPQHF | TGTGCCAGCAGCTTGAATCAGCCCCAGCATTTT
TRBJ1-3 | - | TRBV5-1 | - | CASTADGSSGNTIYF | TGCGCCAGCACCGCAGACGGATCCTCTGGAAACACCATATATTTT
TRBJ2-7 | - | TRBV7-2 | - | CASSLGTGLTYEQYF | TGTGCCAGCAGCTTAGGAACAGGGTTGACCTACGAGCAGTACTTC
TRBJ2-7 | TRBD1 | TRBV18 | - | CASSAVRQGPYEQYF | TGTGCCAGCTCAGCCGTCAGACAGGGTCCCTACGAGCAGTACTTC
TRBJ2-1 | TRBD2 | TRBV18 | - | CASSPLALLAGATPGNEQFF | TGTGCCAGCTCACCACTTGCCCTACTAGCGGGAGCTACCCCGGGAAATGAGCAGTTCTTC
TRBJ2-7 | TRBD1 | TRBV6-5 | - | CASSRTGTVIYEQYF | TGTGCCAGCAGTCGGACAGGGACAGTTATCTACGAGCAGTACTTC
TRBJ1-1 | - | TRBV5-4 | - | CASSRKQGFSLNTEAFF | TGTGCCAGCAGCAGGAAACAGGGCTTCTCCTTGAACACTGAAGCTTTCTTT
TRBJ1-1 | - | TRBV28 | once | CASSLPAGVTEAFF | TGTGCCAGCAGTTTACCGGCAGGGGTTACTGAAGCTTTCTTT
TRBJ1-2 | TRBD1 | TRBV5-4 | - | CASSLEKKGAKDGYTF | TGTGCCAGCAGCTTGGAGAAGAAGGGGGCGAAGGATGGCTACACCTTC
TRBJ2-7 | TRBD1 | TRBV5-1 | - | CASSLETGVTYEQYF | TGCGCCAGCAGCTTGGAGACAGGGGTAACGTACGAGCAGTACTTC
TRBJ2-2 | - | TRBV2 | once | CASSGWGVTGELFF | TGTGCCAGCAGTGGATGGGGTGTCACCGGGGAGCTGTTTTTT
TRBJ2-1 | TRBD2 | TRBV5-4 | - | CASSLLAGGYNEQFF | TGTGCCAGCAGCCTCTTAGCGGGAGGCTACAATGAGCAGTTCTTC
TRBJ1-1 | - | TRBV11-2 | - | CASSTQVSTEAFF | TGTGCCAGCAGCACGCAGGTGTCCACTGAAGCTTTCTTT
TRBJ2-3 | - | TRBV11-2 | - | CASSLGDTQYF | TGTGCCAGTTCCCTAGGAGATACGCAGTATTTT
TRBJ1-1 | - | TRBV7-9 | - | CASSERAGRRIGVGTEAFF | TGTGCCAGCAGCGAAAGGGCGGGGCGCAGGATCGGTGTTGGAACTGAAGCTTTCTTT
TRBJ2-1 | - | TRBV5-6 | - | CASSLSGSSYNEQFF | TGTGCCAGCAGCTTGTCCGGGAGCTCCTACAATGAGCAGTTCTTC
TRBJ1-4 | - | TRBV5-4 | - | CASSRGQYNEKLFF | TGTGCCAGCAGCCGAGGACAGTATAATGAAAAACTGTTTTTT
TRBJ2-7 | TRBD2 | TRBV6-4 | - | CASRSLPGLAGGKSSYEQYF | TGTGCCAGCAGAAGTCTACCGGGACTAGCGGGAGGGAAGAGCTCCTACGAGCAGTACTTC
TRBJ1-2 | TRBD1 | TRBV7-8 | - | CASSRDRNYGYTF | TGTGCCAGCAGCCGGGACAGAAACTATGGCTACACCTTC
TRBJ2-5 | TRBD1 | TRBV5-4 | - | CASSLALAGGMETQYF | TGTGCCAGCAGCTTGGCCTTGGCAGGGGGCATGGAGACCCAGTACTTC
TRBJ2-7 | TRBD2 | TRBV5-1 | - | CASSSLSGGSYEQYF | TGCGCCAGCAGCTCCCTTAGCGGGGGCTCCTACGAGCAGTACTTC
TRBJ2-1 | - | TRBV7-8 | - | CASSLEAQGLLRSYNEQFF | TGTGCCAGCAGCTTAGAGGCCCAAGGCCTCCTTCGCTCCTACAATGAGCAGTTCTTC
TRBJ1-4 | - | TRBV10-3 | - | CAISESATNEKLFF | TGTGCCATCAGTGAGTCGGCTACTAATGAAAAACTGTTTTTT
TRBJ2-7 | - | TRBV29-1 | - | CSVHGGIEQYF | TGCAGCGTTCATGGGGGTATAGAGCAGTACTTC
TRBJ1-4 | - | TRBV30 | - | CAWSTFEKLFF | TGTGCCTGGAGTACATTTGAAAAACTGTTTTTT
TRBJ2-7 | - | TRBV5-1 | - | CASSSLGLYEQYF | TGCGCCAGCAGCTCCCTGGGCCTCTACGAGCAGTACTTC
TRBJ1-2 | - | TRBV18 | - | CASSYGRDGYTF | TGTGCCAGCTCATACGGGCGAGATGGCTACACCTTC
TRBJ1-5 | TRBD1 | TRBV5-8 | - | CASSFDRGQPQHF | TGTGCCAGCAGCTTTGACAGGGGCCAGCCCCAGCATTTT
TRBJ2-5 | - | TRBV28 | once | CASSFSLETQYF | TGTGCCAGCAGTTTTAGCTTAGAGACCCAGTACTTC
TRBJ1-4 | - | TRBV6-5 | - | CASSYKGGSLFF | TGTGCCAGCAGTTACAAGGGGGGCTCTCTGTTTTTT
TRBJ2-7 | - | TRBV18 | - | CASSPHQWATYEQYF | TGTGCCAGCTCACCACACCAGTGGGCGACCTACGAGCAGTACTTC
TRBJ2-5 | - | TRBV28 | - | CASSSRTGETQYF | TGTGCCAGCAGTAGTAGAACCGGAGAGACCCAGTACTTC
TRBJ1-5 | - | TRBV13 | few | CASSPWGQPQHF | TGTGCCAGCAGCCCCTGGGGTCAGCCCCAGCATTTT
TRBJ2-5 | TRBD1 | TRBV5-1 | - | CASSLAGTDRAETQYF | TGCGCCAGCAGCTTGGCGGGAACGGACAGGGCTGAGACCCAGTACTTC
TRBJ2-5 | TRBD2 | TRBV25-1 | - | CASSEVAGTGTQYF | TGTGCCAGCAGTGAAGTAGCGGGAACGGGGACCCAGTACTTC
TRBJ2-7 | TRBD1 | TRBV5-1 | - | CASSLGTGNPYEQYF | TGCGCCAGCAGCTTGGGGACAGGGAACCCCTACGAGCAGTACTTC
TRBJ2-7 | - | TRBV5-1 | - | CASSLVPDEQYF | TGCGCCAGCAGCTTGGTTCCGGACGAGCAGTACTTC
TRBJ2-1 | TRBD1 | TRBV5-1 | - | CASGPTGADDEQFF | TGCGCCAGCGGACCGACAGGGGCCGACGATGAGCAGTTCTTC
TRBJ2-1 | TRBD1 | TRBV7-9 | - | CASPGQGPNEQFF | TGTGCCAGCCCAGGACAGGGCCCCAATGAGCAGTTCTTC
TRBJ1-1 | - | TRBV9 | - | CASSAPGNTEAFF | TGTGCCAGCAGCGCTCCTGGGAACACTGAAGCTTTCTTT
TRBJ2-1 | TRBD2 | TRBV28 | - | CASSSLAGSKVNEQFF | TGTGCCAGCAGCAGTCTAGCGGGGTCGAAGGTGAATGAGCAGTTCTTC
TRBJ2-1 | - | TRBV11-2 | - | CASSPGAASNEQFF | TGTGCCAGCAGCCCCGGGGCAGCCTCTAATGAGCAGTTCTTC
TRBJ2-3 | - | TRBV28 | - | CASSHSSLTDTQYF | TGTGCCAGCAGTCACTCTAGTCTCACAGATACGCAGTATTTT
TRBJ2-1 | - | TRBV7-2 | - | CASTRQRSSYNEQFF | TGTGCCAGCACCCGACAGAGGAGCTCCTACAATGAGCAGTTCTTC
TRBJ2-3 | - | TRBV20-1 | - | CSAHRDTQYF | TGCAGTGCCCACAGAGATACGCAGTATTTT
TRBJ2-3 | - | TRBV5-6 | - | CASSGTGGSTDTQYF | TGTGCCAGCAGCGGAACGGGGGGCTCCACAGATACGCAGTATTTT